This T cell receptor (beta chain) was identified during a study of cytomegalovirus exposure and HLA in healthy donors. Overall study findings and caveats: In a later analysis, TCR beta V- and J-gene trimming was associated with a missense DCLRE1C variant. Testing in vitro showed a few CMV-associated chains specific for CMV antigens. TCR beta chains associated with HLA were, in a later analysis, more clonally expanded than equally common others.

Primers for the PCR totalled 60 Vbeta and 13 Jbeta. Assay: immunoSEQ multiplex PCR; the TCRdb copy retains only in-frame clones and omits some. The data contain approximately 140,000 clones, roughly four fifths of them singletons. Remarks on this clone: Its target is not known.

Germline CDR1 MGHRA, CDR2 YSYEKL. The CDR3 has 14 amino acids. V was clipped by 2 bases and J by 7 bases; unmatched bases: 7. What was sequenced was PBMCs. The V and J genes are TRBV4-1 and TRBJ2-7, with 8 bases matching TRBD2. The sequence came from a boy aged 5 to 17 in good health and CMV-seronegative. The CDR3 reads CASSQPGGPGEQYF. Here the CDR3 DNA reads TGCGCCAGCAGCCAACCGGGAGGGCCAGGAGAGCAGTACTTC.